This T cell receptor beta chain is drawn from a study of cytomegalovirus exposure and HLA in healthy donors. Of note for this clone: Its antigen remains unidentified.

Study results and caveats: A prior analysis recorded that most TCR beta V segments were productive about 90% or about 30% of the time. In a later analysis, V- and J-gene trimming of beta chains associated with a DCLRE1C missense variant, replicated independently. Some public TCRs appeared in many individuals, while most sequences were rare. The classifier, whose performance was assessed in both the original and validation cohorts, reportedly diagnosed cytomegalovirus status with high specificity and sensitivity.

13 Jbeta primers and 60 Vbeta primers were used for the PCR. Profiling relied on immunoSEQ multiplex PCR, and the TCRdb table lists in-frame clones only, not all of them. The sample has some 160,000 clones, around 70% seen once. This CDR3 is built from 13 residues. V lost 4 bases to trimming and J lost 4 bases, with 10 bases between them. Per the germline V gene, CDR1 is SGHNT and CDR2 is YENEEA. Material for sequencing was PBMCs. The J gene is TRBJ1-1, the V gene TRBV11-3, with unresolved D. The sequence was obtained from a man aged 40-49 years in good health and CMV-seronegative. Here the CDR3 DNA reads TGTGCCAGCAGCTCCGCGGGGAGCACTGAAGCTTTCTTT. It is translated as CASSSAGSTEAFF.